These 32 T cell receptor beta chains share one sample of origin, sequenced in a study of T cell clonality in common variable immunodeficiency. Data came from immunoSEQ multiplex PCR; TCRdb stores just in-frame clones and leaves some out. The table lists 30,000 to 40,000 clones, with no singletons. The specimen was peripheral blood mononuclear cells. The receptor source for this set is a person between 18 and 70 years old in good health.

This clone was recorded many times. The CDR3 goes on 3 residues after the read ends, and that part is filled in from the germline J gene. V and J are TRBV7-9 and TRBJ2-5, with 11 bases identical to TRBD2. Germline V gives CDR1 SEHNR, CDR2 FQNEAQ (reference sequence). J was trimmed by 3 bases and V by 6 bases; bases with no gene match: 3. CDR3 length equals 14 residues. CDR3 amino acids: CASRLAGVKETQYF. CDR3 DNA (partial): TGTGCCAGCAGACTAGCGGGGGTTAAAGAGACC.

In its sample, this clone was seen many times. The observed sequence ends 3 residues before the CDR3 terminus, with the missing tail filled in from the germline J gene. The chain uses TRBV14 and TRBJ2-1, with D perhaps matching TRBD2 (5 bases). Germline-derived CDR1 and CDR2 are SGHDN and FVKESK. This CDR3 has 13 residues. Trimming left V 4 bases short and J 9 bases short, with 13 bases between. The CDR3 bases that were read are TGTGCCAGCAGCCCTTCGGACTGGACTGAG. This encodes CASSPSDWTE. The CDR3 reads in full as CASSPSDWTEQFF.

In regard to this clone: With the read ending 3 residues before the CDR3 end, the germline J gene is used to fill in that end. V and J are TRBV30 and TRBJ1-2, with D tentatively TRBD1 (6 bases). This CDR3 has 10 residues. Per the germline V gene, CDR1 is GTSNPN and CDR2 is SVGIG (reference sequence). CDR3 DNA, as far as it was read: TGTGCTGGGGGGGGGCGAGGC. Protein sequence: CAGGGRG. The entire CDR3 reads CAGGGRGYTF.

This clone was detected ten times or more. Sequencing ends 3 residues short of the CDR3 end; the germline J gene provides the rest. V is TRBV10-3 and J is TRBJ2-7; TRBD2 agrees at 11 bases. There are 13 residues in the CDR3. The germline CDR1 and CDR2 sequences are ENHRY and SYGVKD. J lost 4 bases, V lost 8 bases, and 4 bases had no gene match. CDR3 region: CAIGGTSGYEQYF. The covered CDR3 bases are TGTGCCATCGGAGGGACTAGCGGTTACGAG.

This clone was detected many times. Sequencing ends 3 residues short of the CDR3 end; the germline J gene provides the rest. V usage is TRBV12-3 or TRBV12-4 and J usage is TRBJ2-7; D might be TRBD1 or TRBD2, each matching 7 bases. The germline V and J ends were trimmed by 6 bases and 0 bases, with 18 bases remaining between them. This CDR3 spans 16 amino acids. The CDR3 region is CASSSSGTESSYEQYF. The CDR3 bases that were read are TGTGCCAGCAGCTCGAGCGGGACAGAGAGCTCCTACGAG.

This clone was recorded at least ten times. The read ends 3 residues shy of where the CDR3 ends; the end is completed using the germline J gene. The rearrangement joins TRBV19 to TRBJ2-7; TRBD1 is a possible D gene (6 bases). The germline gives CDR1 LNHDA, CDR2 SQIVND (reference sequence). The CDR3 covers 14 residues. The germline V and J ends were trimmed by 9 bases and 4 bases, with 19 bases remaining between them. CDR3 DNA (partial): TGTGCCAGCACCCCGGACCCAACAGGGTACGAG. Amino acids: CASTPDPTGYE. The CDR3 reads in full as CASTPDPTGYEQYF.

This clone was seen ten or more times. The sequenced part of the CDR3 DNA is TGTGCCAGCAGCTATGAGGCTCTGATCTACGAG. Its protein product is CASSYEALIYE. The whole CDR3 region reads CASSYEALIYEQYF. V gene TRBV7-2 combines with J gene TRBJ2-7; D not certain. The CDR3 extends 3 residues past the end of the read, so its final part is completed from the germline J gene. This CDR3 comprises 14 residues. Germline loops: CDR1 SGHTA, CDR2 FQGNSA. V lost 4 bases and J lost 3, with 13 bases in between.

This clone was found many times. The read stops 3 residues short of the end of the CDR3; the missing end is completed from the germline J gene. The chain employs TRBV18 and TRBJ1-1; D is uncertain. This CDR3 has 13 amino acids. The germline gives CDR1 KGHSH, CDR2 LQKENI. With 1 base removed from V and 1 base from J, the gap between germline ends came to 4 bases. This CDR3 is CASSPRQNTEAFF. Partial CDR3 DNA: TGTGCCAGCTCACCACGACAGAACACTGAA. Based on the CDR3 plus reference TRBV18 and TRBJ1-1, the full variable domain is NAGVMQNPRHLVRRRGQEARLRCSPMKGHSHVYWYRQLPEEGLKFMVYLQKENIIDESGMPKERFSAEFPKEGPSILRIQQVVRGDSAAYFCASSPRQNTEAFFGQGTRLTVV.

For this clone: The read stops 3 residues short of the end of the CDR3; the missing end is completed from the germline J gene. The rearrangement joins TRBV18 to TRBJ1-2; a weak D match, TRBD1 (5 bases). Germline CDR1 is KGHSH and CDR2 is LQKENI. The CDR3 covers 14 residues. This CDR3 reads CASSPGLGVYDYTF. The sequenced CDR3 bases are TGTGCCAGCTCACCGGGACTGGGAGTCTACGAC. Complete variable domain (other parts from reference TRBV18 and TRBJ1-2): NAGVMQNPRHLVRRRGQEARLRCSPMKGHSHVYWYRQLPEEGLKFMVYLQKENIIDESGMPKERFSAEFPKEGPSILRIQQVVRGDSAAYFCASSPGLGVYDYTFGSGTRLTVV.

This clone was counted many times. The CDR3 extends 3 residues past the end of the read, so its final part is completed from the germline J gene. V gene TRBV5-1 combines with J gene TRBJ2-7, with 7 nucleotides matching TRBD1. With V trimmed by 0 bases and J by 6 bases, 3 bases remained unmatched. In germline, CDR1 is SGHRS, CDR2 YFSETQ. The CDR3 loop spans 13 amino acids. CDR3 DNA (partial): TGCGCCAGCAGCTTGGCCACAGGGGCCGAG. This gives the protein CASSLATGAE. The whole CDR3 sequence reads CASSLATGAEQYF.

This clone was picked up many times. The read terminates 3 residues before the CDR3 end, so the remaining end is supplied by the germline J gene. The chain combines TRBV5-1 with TRBJ1-6; 9 nucleotides align to TRBD1. The CDR3 has 14 residues. CDR1 and CDR2 (germline): SGHRS, YFSETQ. Trimming at V came to 5 bases and at J to 8 bases, leaving 5 bases not matched to a gene. The CDR3 spells CASRSRQGDSPLHF. The CDR3 DNA, read in part, is TGCGCCAGCAGATCCCGACAGGGGGATTCACCC.

With respect to this clone: Sequencing ends 3 residues short of the CDR3 end; the germline J gene provides the rest. J is TRBJ1-1 and V is TRBV18, with a tentative D call TRBD1 (5 bases). Germline V gives CDR1 KGHSH, CDR2 LQKENI. This CDR3 has 14 amino acids. Partial CDR3 DNA: TGTGCCAGCTCACTACCGGGCAGGGCCTACGAG. Translating it yields CASSLPGRAYE. In full, the CDR3 is CASSLPGRAYEAFF.

Many counts were recorded for this clone. The read halts 3 residues ahead of the CDR3 end, with the missing end drawn from the germline J gene. The V call is TRBV2, the J call TRBJ1-3; 8 positions agree with TRBD1. Germline trimming cut 6 bases from V and 4 bases from J; bases unmatched to any gene: 14. CDR1 and CDR2 (germline): SNHLY, FYNNEI. The CDR3 spans 17 residues. CDR3 amino acids: CASSSGQGGMGGNTIYF. CDR3 DNA, as far as it was read: TGTGCCAGCAGCTCCGGACAGGGAGGCATGGGGGGAAACACC.

In this sample, this clone turned up many times. The CDR3 end lies 3 residues beyond the end of the read and is filled in from the germline J gene. The V gene is TRBV20-1, the J gene TRBJ2-5; 10 nucleotides align to TRBD2. V dropped 3 bases and J dropped 5; count of bases not matched to a gene: 15. The CDR3 loop spans 17 amino acids. Germline values: CDR1 DFQATT, CDR2 SNEGSKA (reference sequence). Incomplete CDR3 DNA: TGCAGTGCTAGTCTTACGAGCGGGGGGGCAGGAGTGGAGACC. Residues: CSASLTSGGAGVET. The complete CDR3 reads CSASLTSGGAGVETQYF.

Turning to this clone: Read sequence stops 3 residues before the CDR3 end, and the germline J gene provides the missing end. This rearrangement joins TRBV7-6 to TRBJ2-1, with 9 bases aligning to TRBD2. Germline assignment: CDR1 SGHVS and CDR2 FNYEAQ. CDR3 length equals 15 residues. J was trimmed by 4 bases and V by 3 bases; bases with no gene match: 4. The part of the CDR3 DNA that was read is TGTGCCAGCAGCTTTTTAGCGGGAGCTTACAATGAG. It encodes CASSFLAGAYNE. In full, the CDR3 is CASSFLAGAYNEQFF.

This clone was seen at least ten times. The read falls 3 residues short of the CDR3 end, and the missing part is taken from the germline J gene. V and J are TRBV5-8 and TRBJ1-1; D remains unclear. In germline, CDR1 is SGHTS, CDR2 YDEGEE. Between the trimmed V and J ends, which lost 0 bases and 1 base, there was a span of 4 bases. This CDR3 has 13 residues. CDR3 bases read: TGTGCCAGCAGCTTGGCTAAGAACACTGAA. Its protein product is CASSLAKNTE. The complete CDR3 reads CASSLAKNTEAFF.

In this sample, this clone turned up many times. The read is 3 residues too short to cover the CDR3 end, so that end is filled in from the germline J gene. This rearrangement joins TRBV18 to TRBJ2-5, with D possibly being TRBD1 (7 bases). V was shortened by 6 bases and J by 2 bases, with 16 bases between the two germline ends. The CDR3 totals 15 residues. Germline-derived CDR1 and CDR2 are KGHSH and LQKENI. The sequenced CDR3 bases are TGTGCCAGCTCGCTGTCACAGGGGAGGCAAGAGACC. It yields the protein CASSLSQGRQET. The whole CDR3 reads CASSLSQGRQETQYF.

About this clone itself: With the read ending 3 residues before the CDR3 end, the germline J gene is used to fill in that end. V gene TRBV20-1 combines with J gene TRBJ2-1; 10 bases are a match to TRBD1. The CDR3 is 14 amino acids. J was trimmed by 7 bases and V by 2 bases; bases with no gene match: 5. The germline V gene has CDR1 DFQATT and CDR2 SNEGSKA (reference sequence). The part of the CDR3 DNA that was read is TGCAGTGCTAGACTGACAGGGGGCTGGAATGAG. Translating it yields CSARLTGGWNE. The whole CDR3 sequence is CSARLTGGWNEQFF.

This clone was found many times. Read data end 3 residues before the CDR3 end; the end is taken from the germline J gene. The chain combines TRBV18 with TRBJ1-2, with 7 bases identical to TRBD1. Trimming cost V 6 bases and J 2 bases; bases outside gene matches: 6. Germline CDR1 and CDR2: KGHSH and LQKENI. This CDR3 has 14 amino acids. The sequenced part of the CDR3 DNA is TGTGCCAGCTCTCGGGACAGCCAAAACTATGGC. Amino acid sequence: CASSRDSQNYG. The entire CDR3 protein is CASSRDSQNYGYTF.

In this sample, this clone turned up many times. The CDR3 end lies 3 residues beyond the end of the read and is filled in from the germline J gene. The chain is built from TRBV5-8 and TRBJ1-1; D gene unclear. The germline V gene encodes CDR1 SGHTS and CDR2 YDEGEE. V gave up 6 bases and J gave up 6 bases, with 12 bases separating them. This CDR3 is 12 amino acids long. CDR3 sequence: CASTQSGPEAFF. The part of the CDR3 DNA that was read is TGTGCCAGCACCCAATCAGGCCCTGAA.

This clone was seen many times. The CDR3 end falls 3 residues outside the read, so it is completed with the germline J gene. This rearrangement joins TRBV12-3 or TRBV12-4 to TRBJ1-5; D not resolved. The CDR3 runs 15 residues. The V gene lost 0 bases and the J gene lost 5 bases, with 11 bases spanning the gap. CDR3 bases read: TGTGCCAGCAGTTTAGCGTTCAATGAGGATCAGCCC. It translates to CASSLAFNEDQP. The full CDR3 sequence reads CASSLAFNEDQPQHF.

This clone was found many times. One junction end disagrees with the germline gene, perhaps due to a read error. With the read ending 3 residues before the CDR3 end, the germline J gene is used to fill in that end. J is TRBJ2-3 and V is TRBV20-1; 7 bases line up with TRBD2. This CDR3 has 14 residues. CDR1 is DFQATT, CDR2 SNEGSKA, per germline (reference sequence). CDR3: CSARGDYHTDTQYF. The part of the CDR3 DNA that was read is TGCAGTGCCAGAGGGGACTATCACACAGATACG.

This clone was detected many times. The CDR3 is cut off 3 residues early in the read; its end comes from the germline J gene. J is TRBJ2-3 and V is TRBV20-1; 10 positions match TRBD2. Germline V lookup: CDR1 DFQATT, CDR2 SNEGSKA (reference sequence). With 0 bases clipped from V and 1 base from J, the junction kept 4 bases outside the gene matches. The CDR3 length is 16 residues. The DNA read from the CDR3 is TGCAGTGCTAGAGATCGGGGGACTAGCGGCACAGATACG. Its protein product is CSARDRGTSGTDT. The full CDR3 sequence reads CSARDRGTSGTDTQYF.

This clone has at least ten counts. The read terminates 3 residues ahead of where the CDR3 ends, so the germline J gene completes it. The rearrangement joins TRBV20-1 to TRBJ2-7; D perhaps matches TRBD2 (6 bases). V lost 3 bases and J 0 bases, leaving 12 bases between the germline ends. This CDR3 comprises 14 residues. CDR1 is DFQATT, CDR2 SNEGSKA, per germline (reference sequence). The CDR3 is CSARRDSSSYEQYF. Incomplete CDR3 DNA: TGCAGTGCTAGGAGGGACTCGAGCTCCTACGAG.

This clone was seen ten or more times. With the read ending 3 residues before the CDR3 end, the germline J gene is used to fill in that end. The chain couples TRBV30 to TRBJ2-7, with D possibly TRBD1 on 7 matching bases. Trimming cost V 7 bases and J 1 base, with 11 bases left between them. Per germline, CDR1 GTSNPN and CDR2 SVGIG (reference sequence). The CDR3 covers 12 residues. The sequenced part of the CDR3 DNA is TGTGCCTCGGCGGGACAGTCCTACGAG. It codes for CASAGQSYE. The full CDR3 protein reads CASAGQSYEQYF.

About this clone itself: From the germline J gene comes the end of the CDR3, since the read stops 3 residues before it. The rearrangement joins TRBV20-1 to TRBJ2-3, with D possibly TRBD2 on 5 matching bases. Trimming shortened V by 0 bases and J by 2 bases, and 15 bases separated the two germline ends. The V gene's germline CDR1 is DFQATT and CDR2 SNEGSKA (reference sequence). CDR3 length equals 16 residues. This CDR3 is CSARDLKRVSTDTQYF. The CDR3 bases that were read are TGCAGTGCTAGAGATCTCAAGAGGGTTTCCACAGATACG.

The sample holds many counts of this clone. From the germline J gene comes the end of the CDR3, since the read stops 3 residues before it. This chain connects TRBV29-1 to TRBJ2-3; D perhaps matches TRBD2 (5 bases). This CDR3 comprises 11 residues. Germline CDR1 and CDR2: SQVTM and ANQGSEA. Trimming pared 7 bases from V and 5 bases from J, leaving 10 bases between. The sequenced part of the CDR3 DNA is TGCAGCGCCACACGGGGAGATACG. Translating gives CSATRGDT. The whole CDR3 is CSATRGDTQYF.

This clone was found many times. The CDR3 end is not reached by the read, which stops 3 residues before it; the germline J gene fills it in. The chain uses TRBV7-6 and TRBJ2-1, with TRBD2 matching over 8 bases. V shed 1 base, J shed 8 bases, and the junction held 10 bases outside the gene matches. Germline V lookup: CDR1 SGHVS, CDR2 FNYEAQ. CDR3 length: 16 residues. Partial CDR3 DNA: TGTGCCAGCAGCTTAGGGTTCGGGGGGGTCGCCGATGAG. Translating gives CASSLGFGGVADE. The entire CDR3 sequence reads CASSLGFGGVADEQFF.

There are many counts of this clone. The missing CDR3 end, 3 residues past where the read stops, is filled in from the germline J gene. The rearrangement links TRBV7-2 to TRBJ2-6; 9 nucleotides match TRBD1. Germline-derived CDR1 and CDR2 are SGHTA and FQGNSA. The CDR3 sequence is 15 residues long. The junction had 5 bases not matched to a gene; V was cut back by 0 bases and J by 11 bases. CDR3 sequence reads: CASSLAGQGTYVLTF. The covered CDR3 bases are TGTGCCAGCAGCTTAGCGGGACAGGGTACCTACGTC.

This clone was counted ten times or more. The read ends 3 residues shy of where the CDR3 ends; the end is completed using the germline J gene. The chain employs TRBV20-1 and TRBJ1-1; 9 bases line up with TRBD1. V was pared by 5 bases and J by 6 bases, with 7 bases of the junction left unmatched. This CDR3 comprises 13 residues. Germline-derived CDR1 and CDR2 are DFQATT and SNEGSKA (reference sequence). The part of the CDR3 DNA that was read is TGCAGTGCTCCGGACAGGGGAGAGGCTGAA. Amino acids: CSAPDRGEAE. The complete CDR3 reads CSAPDRGEAEAFF.

The sample holds many counts of this clone. From the germline J gene comes the end of the CDR3, since the read stops 3 residues before it. The V call is TRBV18, the J call TRBJ2-5, with no clear D. This CDR3 spans 16 amino acids. The V gene lost 1 base and the J gene lost 5 bases, with 17 bases spanning the gap. Germline V gene sequence: CDR1 KGHSH, CDR2 LQKENI. This chain's CDR3 is CASSPLGRSLGETQYF. Incomplete CDR3 DNA: TGTGCCAGCTCACCACTCGGTAGGAGTCTCGGGGAGACC.

Ten or more counts support this clone. The read gets to within 3 residues of the CDR3 end, and the germline J gene fills in the rest. This sample includes further DNA sequences coding for the same CDR3. The chain couples TRBV5-6 to TRBJ1-2; the D gene is possibly TRBD1 (6 bases). Trimming removed 3 bases from V and 3 bases from J, with 15 bases in between. The germline gives CDR1 SGHDT, CDR2 YYEEEE. The CDR3 covers 15 residues. The sequenced CDR3 bases are TGTGCCAGCAGCTCAGGGACAATACGGGACTATGGC. Amino acids: CASSSGTIRDYG. The whole CDR3 region reads CASSSGTIRDYGYTF. Based on the CDR3 plus reference TRBV5-6 and TRBJ1-2, the full variable domain is DAGVTQSPTHLIKTRGQQVTLRCSPKSGHDTVSWYQQALGQGPQFIFQYYEEEERQRGNFPDRFSGHQFPNYSSELNVNALLLGDSALYLCASSSGTIRDYGYTFGSGTRLTVV.